The entry below describes one T cell receptor (beta chain). What it binds is unknown. At least 3 on the Clinical Activity Score was recorded for ophthalmopathy patients, who also had NOSPECS grade at least 4 and duration under 3 months. Germline V gene lookup returns CDR1 LNHNV and CDR2 YYDKDF (reference sequence). CDR3 size: 15 residues. V lost 3 bases and J lost 4; bases outside the gene matches: 5. TCR beta CDR3 regions were amplified from RNA transcripts. The HTBI set primed first-round TCR CDR3 RT-PCR. TCRdb re-derived calls from the multiplex PCR reads in MiXCR, one entry per CDR3 protein. Of 300,000 to 400,000 distinct CDR3 sequences in the sample, around a sixth were seen once. This sample was included in a study of T cells in Graves' hyperthyroidism and ophthalmopathy. Findings and limits, study-wide: Most thyroid clonotypes that were expanded above 0.001 also turned up in blood. In the analysis, a 13 V-J model separated ophthalmopathy from stable hyperthyroidism.

This chain uses TRBV15 with TRBJ2-2, with 7 bases aligning to TRBD1. This clonotype was sampled from a man between 18 and 29 years old with Graves' ophthalmopathy. Sequences were obtained from blood. CDR3 sequence (DNA): TGTGCCACCAGCAGCAGGACAGGAATCACCGGGGAGCTGTTTTTT. Translating it yields CATSSRTGITGELFF.